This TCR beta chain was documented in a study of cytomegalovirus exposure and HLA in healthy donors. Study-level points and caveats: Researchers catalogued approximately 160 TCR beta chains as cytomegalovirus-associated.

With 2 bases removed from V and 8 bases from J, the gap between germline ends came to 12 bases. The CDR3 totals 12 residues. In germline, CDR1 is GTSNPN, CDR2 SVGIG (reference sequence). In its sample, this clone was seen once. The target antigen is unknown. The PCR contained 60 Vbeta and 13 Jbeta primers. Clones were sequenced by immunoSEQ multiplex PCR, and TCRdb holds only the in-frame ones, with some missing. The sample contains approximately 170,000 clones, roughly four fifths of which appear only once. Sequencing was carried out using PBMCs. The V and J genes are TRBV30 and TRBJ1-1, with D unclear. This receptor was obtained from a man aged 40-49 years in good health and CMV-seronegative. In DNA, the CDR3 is TGTGCCTGGAGTCCCCGCGGCGGGGAAGCTTTCTTT. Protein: CAWSPRGGEAFF.